This TCR beta chain derives from a study of T and B cells in COVID-19 patients. CDR1 and CDR2 (germline): SGHAT, FQNNGV. This CDR3 has 14 amino acids. The germline V and J ends were trimmed by 4 bases and 2 bases, with 12 bases remaining between them. Multiplex PCR with BIOMED2 TRB-A/B primer pools amplified TRB rearrangements. TCRdb independently ran MiXCR on the multiplex PCR reads; one entry per CDR3 protein. Here the sample spans roughly 27,000 distinct CDR3 sequences, 30% to 35% being singletons. From blood, roughly 240-550 ng of genomic DNA served as TRB template. In its sample, this clonotype was seen once.

Sequenced: blood. The V call is TRBV11-2, the J call TRBJ2-7; D is possibly TRBD1 (5 bases). The sequence was obtained from a human donor who had recovered from COVID-19. Written as DNA, the CDR3 is TGTGCCAGCAGCTCCCTGGGGCTAACCTACGAGCAGTACTTC. Its translation is CASSSLGLTYEQYF.